The next 25 T cell receptor beta chains were all read from a single sample in a study of blood T cell repertoires in COVID-19. The assay was immunoSEQ multiplex PCR, and TCRdb's table has in-frame clones only and misses some. The data show about 93,000 clones, around four fifths seen once. Source material: peripheral blood. The receptors originated from a human donor in a cohort sampled during active COVID-19.

This clone was detected only a few times. The chain carries TRBV18 and TRBJ1-4; 9 bases map to TRBD1. The CDR3 length is 15 residues. Germline CDR1 is KGHSH and CDR2 is LQKENI. The trim removed 4 bases at V and 3 bases at J, leaving 3 bases unmatched. CDR3 residues: CASSLQGAANEKLFF. The DNA of the CDR3 is TGTGCCAGCTCACTACAGGGGGCCGCTAATGAAAAACTGTTTTTT.

The rearrangement links TRBV18 to TRBJ2-6; 10 nucleotides match TRBD2. V lost 3 bases and J lost 1; bases outside the gene matches: 3. Germline V lookup: CDR1 KGHSH, CDR2 LQKENI. This CDR3 comprises 17 residues. CDR3 sequence (DNA): TGTGCCAGCTCACCGTTTAGCGGGAGGTCTGGGGCCAACGTCCTGACTTTC. Residues: CASSPFSGRSGANVLTF.

The V call is TRBV28, the J call TRBJ1-1; 8 bases align to TRBD1. Germline lookup yields CDR1 MDHEN and CDR2 SYDVKM. This CDR3 spans 13 amino acids. Trimming took 7 bases from V and 12 from J; bases not matched to a gene: 13. DNA for the CDR3: TGTGCCAGCACCAACCTCGGACAGGGCAGAACTTTCTTT. Encoded protein: CASTNLGQGRTFF.

Only a few counts were recorded for this clone. J is TRBJ1-6 and V is TRBV28; 9 bases are a match to TRBD1. The CDR3 length is 15 residues. The V gene end was trimmed by 2 bases and the J gene end by 9 bases; junction bases not matched to a gene: 5. The germline V gene encodes CDR1 MDHEN and CDR2 SYDVKM. The CDR3 sequence: CASSLRTGAVSPLHF. In DNA, the CDR3 is TGTGCCAGCAGTTTAAGGACAGGGGCGGTTTCACCCCTCCACTTT.

The genes are TRBV6-4 and TRBJ1-2; 8 positions match TRBD1. This CDR3 has 13 amino acids. V shed 2 bases and J 9 bases; nucleotides not matched to a gene: 5. In germline, CDR1 is MRHNA, CDR2 SNTAGT. CDR3 residues: CASSDEAGGSYTF. CDR3 nucleotide sequence: TGTGCCAGCAGTGACGAGGCAGGGGGCAGCTACACCTTC.

This clone is termed large. The chain links TRBV3-1 (or the pseudogene TRBV3-2) to TRBJ1-6; unclear D gene. The V end lost 0 bases, the J end lost 9 bases, and 3 bases lay between the germline ends. Germline values: CDR1 LGHDT, CDR2 YNNKEL (reference sequence). The CDR3 sequence is 12 residues long. The CDR3, as DNA: TGTGCCAGCAGCCAAGACAGTTCACCCCTCCACTTT. Protein sequence: CASSQDSSPLHF.

The chain recombines TRBV6-1 with TRBJ1-2; D may be TRBD1 (6 bases). Germline V lookup: CDR1 MNHNS, CDR2 SASEGT. V was shortened by 3 bases and J by 4 bases, with 12 bases between the two germline ends. The CDR3 loop spans 14 amino acids. CDR3 residues: CASSDQTGIYGYTF. CDR3 nucleotide sequence: TGTGCCAGCAGTGACCAAACAGGGATCTATGGCTACACCTTC.

V usage is TRBV18 and J usage is TRBJ1-4; D remains unclear. The CDR3 contains 13 residues. In germline, CDR1 is KGHSH, CDR2 LQKENI. With 3 bases removed from V and 4 bases from J, the gap between germline ends came to 6 bases. The CDR3 nucleotides are TGTGCCAGCTCACCTATCCTTAATGAAAAACTGTTTTTT. It encodes CASSPILNEKLFF.

The V and J genes are TRBV5-5 and TRBJ1-1; possibly TRBD1 for D (5 bases). The CDR3 spans 13 residues. V was shortened by 0 bases and J by 2 bases, with 5 bases between the two germline ends. Germline V lookup: CDR1 SGHKS, CDR2 YYEKEE (reference sequence). The CDR3 loop is CASSLGTNTEAFF. DNA for the CDR3: TGTGCCAGCAGCTTGGGGACAAACACTGAAGCTTTCTTT.

The CDR3 sequence: CASIGTQGWAFF. CDR3 DNA sequence: TGTGCCAGCATCGGAACGCAGGGGTGGGCTTTCTTT. The genes are TRBV6-5 and TRBJ1-1, with D possibly TRBD1 on 6 matching bases. CDR3 length: 12 amino acids. Germline V gene data show CDR1 as MNHEY and CDR2 as SVGAGI. Trimming took 7 bases from V and 11 from J, leaving 17 bases between them.

This rearrangement joins TRBV6-9 to TRBJ2-1; 14 bases fit TRBD2. Germline loops: CDR1 MNHGY, CDR2 SVAAGI. The CDR3 runs to 17 residues. Losses at the gene ends were 5 bases for V and 10 bases for J; bases not matched to a gene: 13. CDR3 DNA: TGTGCCAGCAGTCTCCCCCCGGGACTAGCGGGAGATTCCGAGCAGTTCTTC. Amino acids: CASSLPPGLAGDSEQFF.

This chain uses TRBV2 with TRBJ1-6; 8 bases map to TRBD1. J gave up 8 bases and V 7 bases, and 7 bases lay outside the gene matches. This CDR3 region has 14 residues. Germline CDR1 is SNHLY and CDR2 is FYNNEI. Written as DNA, the CDR3 is TGTGCCAGCAAACAGGGACAGGTTTATTCACCCCTCCACTTT. It encodes CASKQGQVYSPLHF.

The chain recombines TRBV2 with TRBJ2-3, with a weak D call TRBD2 (6 bases). Trimming cost V 0 bases and J 7 bases, with 14 bases left between them. The CDR3 loop spans 15 amino acids. CDR1 is SNHLY and CDR2 is FYNNEI in the germline V gene. Here the CDR3 DNA reads TGTGCCAGCAGTGAAGCGCTTGGCGGGATTAATACGCAGTATTTT. It is translated as CASSEALGGINTQYF.

The chain has TRBV5-8 and TRBJ1-1, with 10 bases identical to TRBD1. The CDR3 runs 16 residues. Germline CDR1 and CDR2: SGHTS and YDEGEE. The J segment lost 5 bases and the V segment lost 4 bases, leaving 11 bases of the junction unmatched. CDR3 protein: CASSRRQGAFWTEAFF. The CDR3 DNA follows: TGTGCCAGCAGCAGAAGACAGGGGGCCTTTTGGACTGAAGCTTTCTTT.

The V call is TRBV6-5, the J call TRBJ2-4; D is uncertain. Germline V gene lookup returns CDR1 MNHEY and CDR2 SVGAGI. This CDR3 region has 15 residues. The ends were cut back, 4 bases at V and 0 bases at J, with 10 bases in the middle. DNA for the CDR3: TGTGCCAGCAGTTCTCTATACCTAGCCAAAAACATTCAGTACTTC. Amino acids: CASSSLYLAKNIQYF.

In its sample, this clone was seen once. This rearrangement joins TRBV7-9 to TRBJ1-2; the D gene is possibly TRBD1 (5 bases). Looked up from germline, CDR1 is SEHNR and CDR2 is FQNEAQ (reference sequence). The V end lost 2 bases, the J end lost 1 base, and 11 bases lay between the germline ends. The CDR3 has 15 residues. The CDR3 spells CASSLSGDVNYGYTF. The DNA of the CDR3 is TGTGCCAGCAGCTTATCGGGGGATGTTAACTATGGCTACACCTTC.

This clone was picked up a small number of times. This chain connects TRBV7-6 to TRBJ1-1; D is possibly TRBD1 (6 bases). CDR3 length: 15 amino acids. CDR1 and CDR2 from the germline V gene are SGHVS and FNYEAQ. V dropped 5 bases and J dropped 5 bases, with 18 bases sitting between them. The DNA for the CDR3 is TGTGCCAGCAGCCCAAAGGGGGGGGCGGGAACTGAAGCTTTCTTT. Translated, it gives CASSPKGGAGTEAFF. Combining the CDR3 with reference TRBV7-6 and TRBJ1-1 gives the whole variable domain GAGVSQSPRYKVTKRGQDVALRCDPISGHVSLYWYRQALGQGPEFLTYFNYEAQQDKSGLPNDRFSAERPEGSISTLTIQRTEQRDSAMYRCASSPKGGAGTEAFFGQGTRLTVV.

J is TRBJ2-2 and V is TRBV5-5; the D gene is possibly TRBD1 (5 bases). CDR1 and CDR2 (germline): SGHKS, YYEKEE (reference sequence). Between the trimmed V and J ends, which lost 0 bases and 6 bases, there was a span of 9 bases. The CDR3 contains 14 residues. The CDR3 protein is CASSLDPGSGELFF. CDR3 DNA: TGTGCCAGCAGCTTGGATCCAGGGTCCGGGGAGCTGTTTTTT.

This clone was seen a handful of times. This chain connects TRBV19 to TRBJ1-5, with a weak D call TRBD1 (6 bases). V was clipped by 6 bases and J by 3 bases, with 9 bases between them. Germline V gives CDR1 LNHDA, CDR2 SQIVND (reference sequence). This CDR3 comprises 13 residues. The CDR3 spells CASRNRDNQPQHF. CDR3 DNA sequence: TGTGCCAGTAGGAACAGGGACAATCAGCCCCAGCATTTT.

The chain has TRBV18 and TRBJ1-2; 8 bases match TRBD1. Trimming took 3 bases from V and 1 from J; bases not matched to a gene: 4. Germline values: CDR1 KGHSH, CDR2 LQKENI. This CDR3 is built from 15 residues. CDR3 sequence (DNA): TGTGCCAGCTCACCTGGACAGGGTTTTAACTATGGCTACACCTTC. Its protein product is CASSPGQGFNYGYTF.

This clone has ten or more counts. The chain has TRBV11-2 and TRBJ1-4, with D unclear. The V gene lost 2 bases and the J gene lost 4 bases, with 17 bases spanning the gap. The CDR3 covers 17 residues. CDR1 is SGHAT and CDR2 is FQNNGV in the germline V gene. The CDR3, as DNA: TGTGCCAGCAGCTTAAGGAGGGCCGCGCAAAGTAATGAAAAACTGTTTTTT. Amino acids: CASSLRRAAQSNEKLFF.

The chain uses TRBV7-6 and TRBJ2-2, with a possible D match to TRBD1 (6 bases). Trimming removed 5 bases at V and 2 bases at J, with 12 bases between. CDR1 SGHVS and CDR2 FNYEAQ come from the germline V gene. The CDR3 spans 15 residues. CDR3 protein: CASSLGQSNTGELFF. CDR3 in DNA: TGTGCCAGCAGCCTCGGACAGTCCAACACCGGGGAGCTGTTTTTT.

A remark on this clone: At one of its ends the junction is not consistent with the germline gene, which may arise from a read error. This rearrangement joins TRBV28 to TRBJ2-7, with 14 bases that match TRBD2. The germline gives CDR1 MDHEN, CDR2 SYDVKM. The CDR3 is made up of 17 amino acids. This CDR3 reads CACTGEGLAGGSSEQYF. Written as DNA, the CDR3 is TGTGCCTGCACCGGGGAAGGACTAGCGGGAGGCTCCTCCGAGCAGTACTTC.

In this sample, this clone turned up a few times. The chain uses TRBV21-1 and TRBJ2-1; the DNA was not compared with TRBD2, the D call given in the table. TRBV21-1 is flagged as a pseudogene. The CDR3 is 15 amino acids. The CDR3 loop is CASSKRGRAYNEQFF. The DNA of the CDR3 is TGTGCCAGCAGTAAACGCGGGAGAGCCTACAATGAGCAGTTCTTC.

V usage is TRBV3-1 (or the pseudogene TRBV3-2) and J usage is TRBJ2-2; D call uncertain. Trimming shortened V by 4 bases and J by 4 bases, and 10 bases separated the two germline ends. Germline V gene sequence: CDR1 LGHDT, CDR2 YNNKEL (reference sequence). The CDR3 spans 14 residues. The CDR3 coding sequence is TGTGCCAGCAGCCGAGGTCTTTTCACCGGGGAGCTGTTTTTT. It translates to CASSRGLFTGELFF.